The clone carrying this T cell receptor beta chain was counted at least ten times. The target antigen is unknown. Germline loops: CDR1 SGHRS, CDR2 YFSETQ. This CDR3 comprises 15 residues. Trimming pared 0 bases from V and 0 bases from J, leaving 9 bases between. Using RNA transcripts as the source, TCR beta CDR3 regions were amplified. During a first-round RT-PCR of the TCR CDR3, the HTBI primer set was used. TCRdb fed the multiplex PCR reads into MiXCR, producing one record per CDR3 protein. The sample shows hundreds of thousands of distinct CDR3 sequences, around 20% of them seen only once. This sample is part of a study of T cells in Graves' hyperthyroidism and ophthalmopathy. Diagnosing involved the use of clinical symptoms, serum thyroxine and TRAb, thyroid ultrasound and orbital computed tomography. Study-level findings and limits: The majority of expanded thyroid clonotypes above 0.001 also appeared in blood.

The chain uses TRBV5-1 and TRBJ1-1; no reliable D call. What was sequenced was blood. This sequence originates from a woman aged 45-59 years with Graves' hyperthyroidism that later progressed to Graves' ophthalmopathy. This CDR3 reads CASSLVADLNTEAFF. As DNA, the CDR3 is TGCGCCAGCAGCTTGGTGGCAGACCTGAACACTGAAGCTTTCTTT.